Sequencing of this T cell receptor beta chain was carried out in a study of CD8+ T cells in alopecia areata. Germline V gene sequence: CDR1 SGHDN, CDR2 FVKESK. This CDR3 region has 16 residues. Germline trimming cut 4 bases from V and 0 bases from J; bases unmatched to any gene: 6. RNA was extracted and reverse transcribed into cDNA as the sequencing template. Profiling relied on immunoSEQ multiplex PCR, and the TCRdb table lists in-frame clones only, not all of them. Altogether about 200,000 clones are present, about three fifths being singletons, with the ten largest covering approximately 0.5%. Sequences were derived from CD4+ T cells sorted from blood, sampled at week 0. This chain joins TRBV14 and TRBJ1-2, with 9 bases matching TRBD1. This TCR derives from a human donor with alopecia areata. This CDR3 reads CASSRGTGLTNYGYTF. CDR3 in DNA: TGTGCCAGCAGCCGGGGGACAGGGCTAACTAACTATGGCTACACCTTC.